Below are 21 T cell receptor beta chains sequenced from a single sample in a study of blood T cell repertoires in COVID-19 (dated by TCRdb to between 2020 and 2021). Receptors were amplified or captured by the immunoSEQ multiplex PCR assay. TCRdb limited this immuneACCESS table to in-frame rearrangements with V and J called. A share of clones is missing; checked studies link under half to unresolved V genes, and the rest is unexplained. The sample has some 150,000 clones on record, more than 75% of them singletons. 2.2% of the sample goes to the ten largest clones. The sequencing sample was made of peripheral blood. These receptors were collected from a man in his 70s with acute or convalescent COVID-19.

V gene TRBV18 combines with J gene TRBJ1-1; no firm D call. Trimming removed 0 bases from V and 2 bases from J, with 10 bases in between. Germline CDR1 KGHSH, CDR2 LQKENI. The CDR3 contains 15 residues. The CDR3, as DNA: TGTGCCAGCTCACCACCCTGGGGAGACAACACTGAAGCTTTCTTT. Amino acid sequence: CASSPPWGDNTEAFF.

The chain carries TRBV3-1 (or the pseudogene TRBV3-2) and TRBJ2-7; 12 bases fit TRBD2. The CDR3 is 14 amino acids. The V gene end was trimmed by 8 bases and the J gene end by 2 bases; junction bases not matched to a gene: 4. CDR1 and CDR2 from the germline V gene are LGHDT and YNNKEL (reference sequence). This chain's CDR3 is CASARTSGAYEQYF. The CDR3 coding sequence is TGTGCCAGCGCCAGGACTAGCGGGGCCTACGAGCAGTACTTC.

This sequence joins TRBV19 and TRBJ2-7, with TRBD1 identical over 9 bases. The length of the CDR3 is 14 residues. Trimming at V came to 4 bases and at J to 2 bases, leaving 3 bases not matched to a gene. CDR1 and CDR2 (germline): LNHDA, SQIVND (reference sequence). DNA of the CDR3: TGTGCCAGTAGTAGGGGACAGGGCCCCTACGAGCAGTACTTC. Protein product: CASSRGQGPYEQYF.

V and J are TRBV28 and TRBJ1-5; D gene uncertain. The ends were cut back, 1 base at V and 7 bases at J, with 8 bases in the middle. The germline V gene encodes CDR1 MDHEN and CDR2 SYDVKM. This CDR3 contains 13 residues. The CDR3: CASSLFAGQPQHF. Here the CDR3 DNA reads TGTGCCAGCAGTTTATTCGCGGGGCAGCCCCAGCATTTT.

The rearrangement joins TRBV7-3 to TRBJ2-5, with 8 bases identical to TRBD2. CDR3 length: 18 amino acids. Unmatched junction bases numbered 14, after V lost 5 bases and J lost 0 bases. CDR1 is SGHTA and CDR2 is FQGTGA in the germline V gene. CDR3 sequence: CASSILPKSGGYQETQYF. As DNA, the CDR3 is TGTGCCAGCAGCATCCTACCAAAGTCGGGAGGGTACCAAGAGACCCAGTACTTC. Complete variable domain (other parts from reference TRBV7-3 and TRBJ2-5): GAGVSQTPSNKVTEKGKYVELRCDPISGHTALYWYRQSLGQGPEFLIYFQGTGAADDSGLPNDRFFAVRPEGSVSTLKIQRTERGDSAVYLCASSILPKSGGYQETQYFGPGTRLLVL.

This clone was seen a single time. J is TRBJ2-4 and V is TRBV2, with D possibly matching TRBD2 (5 bases). Trimming took off 8 bases at V and 11 bases at J, with 13 bases between the two ends. The CDR3 runs to 11 residues. Germline-derived CDR1 and CDR2 are SNHLY and FYNNEI. As DNA, the CDR3 is TGTGCCAGCCGGGCTAGCTGGGTTCAGTACTTC. It codes for CASRASWVQYF.

This clone has a single count. This chain connects TRBV28 to TRBJ1-3, with D perhaps matching TRBD1 (5 bases). Germline V CDR1 and CDR2: MDHEN, SYDVKM. V was trimmed by 3 bases and J by 6 bases, leaving 12 bases between them. This CDR3 spans 14 amino acids. The CDR3 protein is CASSLYRGENTIYF. CDR3 sequence (DNA): TGTGCCAGCAGTTTGTATAGGGGCGAAAACACCATATATTTT.

This sequence joins TRBV2 and TRBJ1-6; 8 nucleotides align to TRBD1. The germline CDR1 and CDR2 sequences are SNHLY and FYNNEI. The junction had 5 bases not matched to a gene; V was cut back by 3 bases and J by 7 bases. CDR3 length: 15 residues. The DNA for the CDR3 is TGTGCCAGCAGTGACGGACAGGGACGAAATTCACCCCTCCACTTT. This sequence encodes CASSDGQGRNSPLHF.

For the CDR3, the DNA is TGCGCCAGCAGCTTGGGGGACAGGGCCAGACAAGAGACCCAGTACTTC. Residues: CASSLGDRARQETQYF. This chain joins TRBV5-1 and TRBJ2-5, with TRBD1 matching 9 bases. The length of the CDR3 is 16 residues. Per the germline V gene, CDR1 is SGHRS and CDR2 is YFSETQ. The J segment lost 2 bases and the V segment lost 0 bases, leaving 5 bases of the junction unmatched.

CDR3 sequence reads: CASSPRAGGDEKLFF. The CDR3 DNA is TGTGCCAGCTCACCAAGGGCCGGAGGGGATGAAAAACTGTTTTTT. The chain combines TRBV18 with TRBJ1-4; possible D gene TRBD1, 5 bases. V was shortened by 2 bases and J by 6 bases, with 13 bases between the two germline ends. CDR3 length: 15 amino acids. From germline, CDR1 is KGHSH and CDR2 LQKENI.

Concerning this clone: It is unclear where the CDR3 begins or ends on the DNA, so no DNA is shown, and the CDR3 is as TCRdb lists it. The chain carries TRBV6-5 and TRBJ2-7; the tabulated D call, TRBD2, remains unverified against the DNA. Germline CDR1 reads MNHEY; CDR2 reads SVGAGI. The CDR3 comprises 14 residues, both ends counted. The CDR3 loop reads CASSTSVGRGEQYF.

The chain recombines TRBV7-9 with TRBJ2-5; 8 bases agree with TRBD1. The CDR3 extends over 15 amino acids. Germline V gene lookup returns CDR1 SEHNR and CDR2 FQNEAQ (reference sequence). Trimming took 5 bases from V and 5 from J; bases not matched to a gene: 10. The CDR3 nucleotides are TGTGCCAGCAGCACCTCCGGGACAGGCGGCGAGACCCAGTACTTC. It specifies CASSTSGTGGETQYF. Supplemented by reference TRBV7-9 and TRBJ2-5, the full variable domain reads DTGVSQNPRHKITKRGQNVTFRCDPISEHNRLYWYRQTLGQGPEFLTYFQNEAQLEKSRLLSDRFSAERPKGSFSTLEIQRTEQGDSAMYLCASSTSGTGGETQYFGPGTRLLVL.

This chain connects TRBV28 to TRBJ1-4; 9 bases line up with TRBD1. The V gene end was trimmed by 5 bases and the J gene end by 1 base; junction bases not matched to a gene: 8. Germline V gives CDR1 MDHEN, CDR2 SYDVKM. The CDR3 covers 17 residues. As DNA, the CDR3 is TGTGCCAGCAGTCCGCCGGGACAGGGAGTAACTAATGAAAAACTGTTTTTT. Translation: CASSPPGQGVTNEKLFF.

Only one count was recorded for this clone. V and J are TRBV28 and TRBJ2-4; 9 positions agree with TRBD1. This CDR3 has 16 residues. Germline V gene lookup returns CDR1 MDHEN and CDR2 SYDVKM. The V segment lost 2 bases and the J segment 5 bases; nucleotides outside the gene matches: 7. This CDR3 is CASSLGGTGRQNIQYF. The CDR3, as DNA: TGTGCCAGCAGTTTAGGGGGGACAGGGAGGCAAAACATTCAGTACTTC.

The rearrangement links TRBV6-5 to TRBJ2-7, with 9 bases identical to TRBD1. In germline, CDR1 is MNHEY, CDR2 SVGAGI. The CDR3 totals 15 residues. V dropped 5 bases and J dropped 5; count of bases not matched to a gene: 10. The CDR3 sequence is CASSRPGQGTNEQYF. In DNA form, the CDR3 reads TGTGCCAGCAGTCGACCGGGACAGGGCACAAACGAGCAGTACTTC.

This clone was found once. V is TRBV19 and J is TRBJ2-7; maybe TRBD1 (6 bases). Germline V gives CDR1 LNHDA, CDR2 SQIVND (reference sequence). V gave up 6 bases and J gave up 2 bases, with 11 bases separating them. This CDR3 is 13 amino acids long. The CDR3 sequence is CASSRTAAYEQYF. CDR3 DNA sequence: TGTGCCAGTAGCCGGACAGCCGCCTACGAGCAGTACTTC.

This sequence joins TRBV19 and TRBJ2-7; no clear D gene. Trimming left V 11 bases short and J 4 bases short, with 30 bases between. This CDR3 has 17 residues. In germline, CDR1 is LNHDA, CDR2 SQIVND (reference sequence). Written as DNA, the CDR3 is TGTGCCCCCACTCCCTGCACGCCGGGTGCCCTTGGTTACGAGCAGTACTTC. Amino acid sequence: CAPTPCTPGALGYEQYF.

This rearrangement joins TRBV9 to TRBJ1-1; D is possibly TRBD1 (6 bases). The CDR3 contains 18 residues. V was trimmed by 0 bases and J by 1 base, leaving 19 bases between them. Per germline, CDR1 SGDLS and CDR2 YYNGEE. The CDR3 reads CASSVGPLPQGRNTEAFF. The CDR3 nucleotides are TGTGCCAGCAGCGTAGGCCCCCTCCCCCAGGGGCGGAACACTGAAGCTTTCTTT.

The chain uses TRBV3-1 (or the pseudogene TRBV3-2) and TRBJ2-1; tentative D call: TRBD1 (5 bases). The germline V and J ends were trimmed by 6 bases and 7 bases, with 13 bases remaining between them. The germline gives CDR1 LGHDT, CDR2 YNNKEL (reference sequence). This CDR3 contains 13 residues. The CDR3, as DNA: TGTGCCAGCAGACGACAGTCTGGTAATGAGCAGTTCTTC. It specifies CASRRQSGNEQFF.

The chain links TRBV5-1 to TRBJ2-1; 12 positions match TRBD2. The CDR3 has 15 residues. CDR1 is SGHRS and CDR2 is YFSETQ in the germline V gene. The trim removed 0 bases at V and 9 bases at J, leaving 4 bases unmatched. The CDR3 protein is CASSLGLAGDGEQFF. The CDR3 bases are TGCGCCAGCAGCTTGGGACTAGCGGGAGATGGTGAGCAGTTCTTC.

The J gene is TRBJ2-7, the V gene TRBV27; maybe TRBD1 (6 bases). With 8 bases removed from V and 4 bases from J, the gap between germline ends came to 18 bases. Germline V gives CDR1 MNHEY, CDR2 SMNVEV (reference sequence). The CDR3 length is 14 residues. CDR3 nucleotide sequence: TGTGCCAGCCGAGCCCCGGGACACCAATACGAGCAGTACTTC. It yields the protein CASRAPGHQYEQYF.